A selection of T cell receptor beta chains follows, all from one sample in a study of blood T cell repertoires in COVID-19. The table came from immunoSEQ multiplex PCR; TCRdb's copy has only in-frame clones and leaves some out. The table shows around 250,000 clones, with 85% to 90% occurring only once. The sequenced sample consisted of PBMCs or T cells enriched from blood (not recorded which). The receptors shown here come from a woman aged 30 to 39 with acute COVID-19. The CDR3 runs from the conserved cysteine through the conserved F or W. Each record gives: D gene, clone size, V gene, J gene, CDR3 protein, CDR3 DNA. The D gene is left open where the match is weak. The size entry is marked missing in some rows and otherwise reads once, few, many or a size class.

>TRBD2|-|TRBV28|TRBJ2-3
CASSSLAGGPVETDTQYF
TGTGCCAGCAGTAGTCTAGCGGGAGGGCCAGTGGAAACAGATACGCAGTATTTT
>TRBD1|-|TRBV9|TRBJ2-3
CASSVHLPLGGQGTTDTQYF
TGTGCCAGCAGCGTACACCTCCCTTTGGGGGGACAGGGGACCACAGATACGCAGTATTTT
>TRBD1|-|TRBV29-1|TRBJ2-7
CSVEGQGEYEQYF
TGCAGCGTTGAAGGACAGGGGGAATACGAGCAGTACTTC
>TRBD1|-|TRBV28|TRBJ1-1
CASRETGVRNTEAFF
TGTGCCAGCAGGGAAACAGGGGTACGAAACACTGAAGCTTTCTTT
>TRBD1|-|TRBV30|TRBJ1-2
CASTGTVYGYTF
TGTGCCTCAACCGGGACAGTCTATGGCTACACCTTC
>TRBD2|-|TRBV15|TRBJ2-7
CATSREWEGAYEQYF
TGTGCCACCAGCAGGGAATGGGAGGGCGCCTACGAGCAGTACTTC
>-|-|TRBV11-2|TRBJ1-3
CASRAGPRENTIYF
TGTGCCAGCAGAGCAGGGCCTCGCGAAAACACCATATATTTT
>TRBD2|-|TRBV9|TRBJ2-3
CASSGLAGAISTDTQYF
TGTGCCAGCAGCGGACTAGCGGGAGCTATAAGCACAGATACGCAGTATTTT
>-|-|TRBV18|TRBJ1-4
CASSFGLGEDEKLFF
TGTGCCAGCTCATTCGGACTGGGTGAGGATGAAAAACTGTTTTTT
>TRBD2|-|TRBV29-1|TRBJ2-7
CSVEDPTSGSYEQYF
TGCAGCGTTGAAGATCCGACTAGCGGGAGCTACGAGCAGTACTTC
>TRBD1|-|TRBV5-1|TRBJ2-6
CASSSGQGAYGANVLTF
TGCGCCAGCAGCTCGGGACAGGGGGCTTATGGGGCCAACGTCCTGACTTTC
>-|-|TRBV5-1|TRBJ2-7
CASRKFSGSPYEQYF
TGCGCCAGCAGAAAGTTTTCGGGGTCCCCCTACGAGCAGTACTTC
>TRBD1|-|TRBV5-1|TRBJ2-3
CASRPDRVTDTQYF
TGCGCCAGCAGGCCCGACAGGGTTACAGATACGCAGTATTTT
>TRBD1|-|TRBV6-6|TRBJ1-6
CASSYLGGNSPLHF
TGTGCCAGCAGTTACTTAGGGGGCAATTCACCCCTCCACTTT
>-|-|TRBV11-2|TRBJ2-7
CASSGGALTMSYEQYF
TGTGCCAGCAGCGGAGGGGCATTGACTATGAGCTACGAGCAGTACTTC
>TRBD2|-|TRBV9|TRBJ2-1
CASSLGLVLVDEQFF
TGTGCCAGCAGCCTCGGACTAGTGTTGGTCGATGAGCAGTTCTTC
>-|-|TRBV30|TRBJ1-3
CAWGTQKKRNTIYF
TGTGCCTGGGGGACACAGAAAAAGCGAAACACCATATATTTT
>-|-|TRBV15|TRBJ2-5
CATSRDLGGVETQYF
TGTGCCACCAGCAGAGACTTAGGAGGGGTGGAGACCCAGTACTTC
>TRBD2|-|TRBV5-1|TRBJ2-7
CASSPGQIAGVNF
TGCGCCAGCAGCCCGGGACAGATAGCGGGAGTGAACTTC
>-|-|TRBV6-5|TRBJ1-2
CASSLSGSNYGYTF
TGTGCCAGCAGCCTCTCTGGGAGCAACTATGGCTACACCTTC
>TRBD1|-|TRBV24-1|TRBJ1-2
CATSDSIGGGYTF
TGTGCCACCAGTGATTCAATAGGGGGCGGCTACACCTTC
>-|-|TRBV5-1|TRBJ1-1
CASSLAGGGYNTEAFF
TGCGCCAGCAGCTTGGCCGGCGGGGGCTACAACACTGAAGCTTTCTTT
>TRBD1|-|TRBV4-1|TRBJ2-6
CASTEGAADQTNVLTF
TGCGCCAGCACCGAGGGGGCCGCCGACCAGACCAACGTCCTGACTTTC
>-|-|TRBV3-1/TRBV3-2|TRBJ1-3
CASSEAFNSGNTIYF
TGTGCCAGCAGCGAAGCGTTTAACTCTGGAAACACCATATATTTT
>-|-|TRBV18|TRBJ2-1
CASSPRQEGFEQFF
TGTGCCAGCTCACCTCGCCAGGAGGGATTTGAGCAGTTCTTC
>-|-|TRBV7-6|TRBJ1-6
CASSVTGEDSSSYNSPLHF
TGTGCCAGCAGCGTAACTGGGGAGGACTCGAGCTCCTATAATTCACCCCTCCACTTT
>-|-|TRBV18|TRBJ2-1
CASSPNGAGWQFF
TGTGCCAGCTCACCCAATGGTGCCGGGTGGCAGTTCTTC
>TRBD1|-|TRBV27|TRBJ2-7
CASSLSGDSSYEQYF
TGTGCCAGCAGTTTATCCGGGGACAGCTCCTACGAGCAGTACTTC
>TRBD1|few|TRBV11-3|TRBJ2-2
CASSFHRGQTGELFF
TGTGCCAGCAGCTTTCACAGGGGGCAGACCGGGGAGCTGTTTTTT
>TRBD2|once|TRBV2|TRBJ2-2
CASNPGGPLVGELFF
TGTGCCAGCAACCCGGGAGGGCCTCTGGTCGGGGAGCTGTTTTTT
>TRBD2|-|TRBV11-2|TRBJ2-2
CASSSQLTSGRSNTGELFF
TGTGCCAGCAGCTCCCAACTGACTAGCGGGAGGTCGAACACCGGGGAGCTGTTTTTT
>TRBD2|-|TRBV27|TRBJ2-7
CASSLSLAEGYEQYF
TGTGCCAGCTCCTTGAGCCTAGCGGAGGGCTACGAGCAGTACTTC
>TRBD1|-|TRBV5-1|TRBJ2-1
CASSFTGAASYNEQFF
TGCGCCAGCAGCTTCACAGGGGCTGCCTCCTACAATGAGCAGTTCTTC
>TRBD2|-|TRBV19|TRBJ2-7
CASSITGGVYEQYF
TGTGCCAGTAGTATCACGGGAGGGGTCTACGAGCAGTACTTC
>TRBD2|-|TRBV29-1|TRBJ2-7
CSVGETSAAYEQYF
TGCAGCGTTGGGGAGACTAGCGCCGCCTACGAGCAGTACTTC
>-|few|TRBV2|TRBJ1-5
CASRREDQPQHF
TGTGCCAGCAGGAGGGAGGACCAGCCCCAGCATTTT
>-|-|TRBV28|TRBJ2-2
CASNIIRGNTGELFF
TGTGCCAGCAACATTATTCGGGGGAACACCGGGGAGCTGTTTTTT
>TRBD2|-|TRBV6-5|TRBJ2-5
CASSWIAGAGETQYF
TGTGCCAGCAGTTGGATAGCGGGAGCGGGGGAGACCCAGTACTTC
>TRBD2|-|TRBV29-1|TRBJ2-1
CSVARLADNEQFF
TGCAGCGTTGCGCGTCTAGCGGACAATGAGCAGTTCTTC
>TRBD1|-|TRBV27|TRBJ2-7
CASSPGTGDHEQYF
TGTGCCAGCAGCCCTGGGACAGGGGACCACGAGCAGTACTTC
>-|-|TRBV28|TRBJ2-6
CASSLLFTAGANVLTF
TGTGCCAGCAGTCTCCTGTTTACCGCGGGGGCCAACGTCCTGACTTTC
>-|-|TRBV5-1|TRBJ1-5
CASSPGADGRNQPQHF
TGCGCCAGCAGCCCGGGGGCGGACGGGAGGAATCAGCCCCAGCATTTT
>TRBD1|-|TRBV6-5|TRBJ1-1
CASSLSRTGRPEAFF
TGTGCCAGCAGTCTATCGAGGACAGGGCGCCCTGAAGCTTTCTTT
>-|-|TRBV19|TRBJ2-3
CASSLWTVTSTDTQYF
TGTGCCAGTAGTCTATGGACAGTAACTAGCACAGATACGCAGTATTTT
>-|-|TRBV10-3|TRBJ2-2
CAISGFTQTNTGELFF
TGTGCCATCAGTGGCTTCACACAGACGAACACCGGGGAGCTGTTTTTT
>-|few|TRBV5-1|TRBJ1-1
CASSLGTGTTEAFF
TGCGCCAGCAGCTTGGGTACAGGGACCACTGAAGCTTTCTTT
>TRBD1|-|TRBV6-5|TRBJ1-5
CASTGGGQPQHF
TGTGCCAGCACAGGGGGAGGTCAGCCCCAGCATTTT
>-|once|TRBV15|TRBJ1-5
CATSRDRNNQPQHF
TGTGCCACCAGCAGGGACAGAAACAATCAGCCCCAGCATTTT
>TRBD1|-|TRBV7-2|TRBJ1-1
CASSLQDRGRTEAFF
TGTGCCAGCAGCTTACAAGACAGGGGGAGAACTGAAGCTTTCTTT
>TRBD1|-|TRBV3-1/TRBV3-2|TRBJ1-5
CASSQGGGGAGLGQPQHF
TGTGCCAGCAGCCAAGGTGGAGGGGGCGCGGGGTTGGGGCAGCCCCAGCATTTT
>-|-|TRBV6-5|TRBJ2-7
CASLDSYSYEQYF
TGTGCCAGTCTGGACTCCTACTCCTACGAGCAGTACTTC
>-|-|TRBV29-1|TRBJ1-1
CSVDEELNTEAFF
TGCAGCGTTGATGAGGAGCTGAACACTGAAGCTTTCTTT
>TRBD2|-|TRBV5-1|TRBJ2-3
CASSLTSGEDTQYF
TGCGCCAGCAGCTTGACTAGCGGAGAAGATACGCAGTATTTT
>-|-|TRBV5-1|TRBJ2-1
CASSLVSGAYNEQFF
TGCGCCAGCAGCTTGGTGTCGGGAGCTTACAATGAGCAGTTCTTC
>TRBD1|-|TRBV7-8|TRBJ2-3
CASSGTAGGDTQYF
TGTGCCAGCAGCGGGACAGCCGGAGGAGATACGCAGTATTTT
>-|-|TRBV4-3|TRBJ2-7
CASSQDSRGEQYF
TGCGCCAGCAGCCAAGATTCCCGGGGCGAGCAGTACTTC
>-|-|TRBV28|TRBJ1-5
CASRSGQGDQPQHF
TGTGCCAGCAGATCTGGTCAGGGTGATCAGCCCCAGCATTTT
>-|-|TRBV13|TRBJ1-3
CASSLGLSGGGNTIYF
TGTGCCAGCAGCTTAGGCCTAAGCGGGGGTGGAAACACCATATATTTT
>TRBD2|-|TRBV2|TRBJ2-1
CASSEGPAGGPSEQFF
TGTGCCAGCAGTGAAGGTCCAGCGGGAGGGCCCAGTGAGCAGTTCTTC
>-|-|TRBV11-2|TRBJ2-7
CASSWGVSYEQYF
TGTGCCAGCAGCTGGGGGGTCTCCTACGAGCAGTACTTC